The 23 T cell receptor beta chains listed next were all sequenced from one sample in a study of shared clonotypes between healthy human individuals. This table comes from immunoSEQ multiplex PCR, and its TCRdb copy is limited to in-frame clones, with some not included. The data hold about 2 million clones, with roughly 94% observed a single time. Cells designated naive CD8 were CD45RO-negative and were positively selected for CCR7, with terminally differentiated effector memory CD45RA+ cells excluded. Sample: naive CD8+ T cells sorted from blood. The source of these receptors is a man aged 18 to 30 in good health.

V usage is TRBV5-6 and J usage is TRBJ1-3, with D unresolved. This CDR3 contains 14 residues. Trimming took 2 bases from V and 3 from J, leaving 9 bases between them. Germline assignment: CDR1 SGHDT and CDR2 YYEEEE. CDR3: CASSLPDYGNTIYF. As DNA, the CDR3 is TGTGCCAGCAGCTTACCCGACTATGGAAACACCATATATTTT.

The CDR3 DNA is TGTGCCAGTAGTCCTAGCGGGCCATCTTACTCCTACGAGCAGTACTTC. This codes for CASSPSGPSYSYEQYF. This chain connects TRBV19 to TRBJ2-7; TRBD2 matches at 8 bases. The CDR3 runs to 16 residues. The germline gives CDR1 LNHDA, CDR2 SQIVND (reference sequence). Unmatched junction bases numbered 9, after V lost 5 bases and J lost 0 bases. Complete variable domain (other parts from reference TRBV19 and TRBJ2-7): DGGITQSPKYLFRKEGQNVTLSCEQNLNHDAMYWYRQDPGQGLRLIYYSQIVNDFQKGDIAEGYSVSREKKESFPLTVTSAQKNPTAFYLCASSPSGPSYSYEQYFGPGTRLTVT.

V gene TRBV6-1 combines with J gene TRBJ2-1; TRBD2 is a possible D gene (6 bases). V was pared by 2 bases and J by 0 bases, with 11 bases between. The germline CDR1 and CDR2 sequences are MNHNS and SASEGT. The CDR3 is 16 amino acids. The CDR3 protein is CASSELDYASYNEQFF. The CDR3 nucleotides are TGTGCCAGCAGTGAATTGGACTATGCCTCCTACAATGAGCAGTTCTTC.

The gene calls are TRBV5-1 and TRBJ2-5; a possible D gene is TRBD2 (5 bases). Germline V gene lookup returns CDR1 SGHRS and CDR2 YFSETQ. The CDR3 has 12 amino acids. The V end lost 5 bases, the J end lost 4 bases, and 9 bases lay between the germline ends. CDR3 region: CASRTNRETQYF. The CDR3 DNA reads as TGCGCCAGCAGGACTAACCGAGAGACCCAGTACTTC.

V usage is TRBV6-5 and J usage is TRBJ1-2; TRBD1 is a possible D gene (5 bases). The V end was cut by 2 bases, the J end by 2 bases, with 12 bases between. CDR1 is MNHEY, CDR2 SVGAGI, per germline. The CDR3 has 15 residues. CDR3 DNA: TGTGCCAGCAGTTACGGAGAAGGGGAGAACTATGGCTACACCTTC. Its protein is CASSYGEGENYGYTF.

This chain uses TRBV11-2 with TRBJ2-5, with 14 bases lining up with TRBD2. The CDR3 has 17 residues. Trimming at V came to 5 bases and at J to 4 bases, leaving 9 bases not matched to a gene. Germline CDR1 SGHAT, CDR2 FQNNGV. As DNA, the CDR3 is TGTGCCAGCAGCCGCCCCGGGACTAGCGGGAGAGGAGAGACCCAGTACTTC. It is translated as CASSRPGTSGRGETQYF.

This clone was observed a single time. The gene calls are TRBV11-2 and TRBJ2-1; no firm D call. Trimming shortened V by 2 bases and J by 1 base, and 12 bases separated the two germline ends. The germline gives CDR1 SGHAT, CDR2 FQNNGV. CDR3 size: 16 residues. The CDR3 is CASSLRTYGSYNEQFF. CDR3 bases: TGTGCCAGCAGCTTACGGACCTATGGGTCCTACAATGAGCAGTTCTTC.

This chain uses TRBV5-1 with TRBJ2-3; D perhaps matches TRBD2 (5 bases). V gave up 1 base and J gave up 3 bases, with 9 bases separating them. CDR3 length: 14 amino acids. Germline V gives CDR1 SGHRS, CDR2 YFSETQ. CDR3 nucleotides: TGCGCCAGCAGCTTGCGGGATAGGACAGATACGCAGTATTTT. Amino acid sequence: CASSLRDRTDTQYF.

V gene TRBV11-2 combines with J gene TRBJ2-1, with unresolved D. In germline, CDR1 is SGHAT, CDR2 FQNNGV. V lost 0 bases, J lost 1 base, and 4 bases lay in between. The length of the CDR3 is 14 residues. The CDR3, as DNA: TGTGCCAGCAGCTTAGAGTTTTCCTACAATGAGCAGTTCTTC. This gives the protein CASSLEFSYNEQFF.

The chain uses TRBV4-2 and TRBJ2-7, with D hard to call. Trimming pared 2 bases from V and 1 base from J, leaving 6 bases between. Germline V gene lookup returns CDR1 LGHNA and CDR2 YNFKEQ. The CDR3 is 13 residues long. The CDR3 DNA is TGTGCCAGCAGCCAATGGAGTTCCTACGAGCAGTACTTC. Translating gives CASSQWSSYEQYF.

The CDR3 region is CASNPTSGEGTQYF. The CDR3 DNA follows: TGTGCCAGCAACCCAACTAGCGGGGAAGGGACCCAGTACTTC. The rearrangement links TRBV9 to TRBJ2-5; 10 bases align to TRBD2. V lost 6 bases and J lost 7; bases outside the gene matches: 9. Germline lookup yields CDR1 SGDLS and CDR2 YYNGEE. The CDR3 totals 14 residues. The complete variable domain, with remaining parts taken from reference TRBV9 and TRBJ2-5, reads DSGVTQTPKHLITATGQRVTLRCSPRSGDLSVYWYQQSLDQGLQFLIQYYNGEERAKGNILERFSAQQFPDLHSELNLSSLELGDSALYFCASNPTSGEGTQYFGPGTRLLVL.

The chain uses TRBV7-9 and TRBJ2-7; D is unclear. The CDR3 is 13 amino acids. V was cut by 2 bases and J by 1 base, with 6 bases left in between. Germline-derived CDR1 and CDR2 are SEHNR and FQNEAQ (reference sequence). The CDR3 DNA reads TGTGCCAGCAGCTTAATCGGGTCCTACGAGCAGTACTTC. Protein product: CASSLIGSYEQYF.

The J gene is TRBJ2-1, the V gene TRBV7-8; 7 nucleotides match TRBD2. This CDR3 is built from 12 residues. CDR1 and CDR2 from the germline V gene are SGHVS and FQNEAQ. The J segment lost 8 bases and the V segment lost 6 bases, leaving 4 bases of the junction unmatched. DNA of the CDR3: TGTGCCAGCAGGGGACTAATGGATGAGCAGTTCTTC. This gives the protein CASRGLMDEQFF.

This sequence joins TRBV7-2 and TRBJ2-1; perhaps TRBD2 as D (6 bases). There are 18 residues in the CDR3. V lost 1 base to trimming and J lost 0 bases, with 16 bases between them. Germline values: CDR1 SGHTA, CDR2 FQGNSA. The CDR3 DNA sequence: TGTGCCAGCAGCTTAGGGTTGCGAGGGAGGAGCTCCTACAATGAGCAGTTCTTC. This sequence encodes CASSLGLRGRSSYNEQFF. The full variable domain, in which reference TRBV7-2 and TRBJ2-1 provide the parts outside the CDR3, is GAGVSQSPSNKVTEKGKDVELRCDPISGHTALYWYRQSLGQGLEFLIYFQGNSAPDKSGLPSDRFSAERTGGSVSTLTIQRTQQEDSAVYLCASSLGLRGRSSYNEQFFGPGTRLTVL.

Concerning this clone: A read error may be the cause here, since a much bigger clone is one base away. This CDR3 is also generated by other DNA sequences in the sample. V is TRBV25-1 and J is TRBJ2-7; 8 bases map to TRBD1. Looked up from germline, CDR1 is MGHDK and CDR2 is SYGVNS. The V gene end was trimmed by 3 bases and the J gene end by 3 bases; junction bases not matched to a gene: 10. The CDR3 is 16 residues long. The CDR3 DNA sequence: TGTGCCAGCAGTGAGCAAAGCAGCGACAGGGGCTACGAGCAGTACTTC. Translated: CASSEQSSDRGYEQYF.

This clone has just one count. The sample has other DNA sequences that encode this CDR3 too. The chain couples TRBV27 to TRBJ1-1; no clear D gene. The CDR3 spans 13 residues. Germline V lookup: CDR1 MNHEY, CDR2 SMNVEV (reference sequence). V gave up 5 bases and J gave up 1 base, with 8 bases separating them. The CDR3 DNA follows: TGTGCCAGCAGTCCAACGGGGAACACTGAAGCTTTCTTT. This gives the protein CASSPTGNTEAFF.

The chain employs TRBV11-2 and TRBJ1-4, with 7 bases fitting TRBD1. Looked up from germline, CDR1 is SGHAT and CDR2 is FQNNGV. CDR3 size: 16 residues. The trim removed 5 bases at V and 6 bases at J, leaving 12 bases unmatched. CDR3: CASSHRQGRDYEKLFF. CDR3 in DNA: TGTGCCAGCAGCCATAGACAGGGAAGGGACTATGAAAAACTGTTTTTT.

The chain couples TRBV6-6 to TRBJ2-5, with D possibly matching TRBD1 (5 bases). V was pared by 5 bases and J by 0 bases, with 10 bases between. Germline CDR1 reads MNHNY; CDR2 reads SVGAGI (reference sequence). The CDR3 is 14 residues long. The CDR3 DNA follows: TGTGCCAGCAGTCCACAGGCGTACCAAGAGACCCAGTACTTC. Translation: CASSPQAYQETQYF.

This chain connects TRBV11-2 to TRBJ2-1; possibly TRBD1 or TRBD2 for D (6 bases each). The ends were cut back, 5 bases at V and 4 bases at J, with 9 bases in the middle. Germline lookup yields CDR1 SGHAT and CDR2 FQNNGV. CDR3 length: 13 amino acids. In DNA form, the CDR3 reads TGTGCCAGCAGCCGCGGGACATACAATGAGCAGTTCTTC. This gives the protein CASSRGTYNEQFF.

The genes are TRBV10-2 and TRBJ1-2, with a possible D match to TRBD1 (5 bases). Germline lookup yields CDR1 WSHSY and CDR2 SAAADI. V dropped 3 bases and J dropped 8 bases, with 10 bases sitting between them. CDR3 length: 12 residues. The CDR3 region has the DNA TGCGCCAGCAGTGAAGGGGAAGGAGGCTACACCTTC. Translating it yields CASSEGEGGYTF.

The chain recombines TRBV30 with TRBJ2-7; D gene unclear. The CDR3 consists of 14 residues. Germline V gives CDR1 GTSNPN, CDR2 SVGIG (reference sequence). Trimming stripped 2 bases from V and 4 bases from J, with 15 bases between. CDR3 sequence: CAWSKFGVQYEQYF. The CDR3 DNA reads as TGTGCCTGGAGTAAGTTTGGGGTTCAGTACGAGCAGTACTTC.

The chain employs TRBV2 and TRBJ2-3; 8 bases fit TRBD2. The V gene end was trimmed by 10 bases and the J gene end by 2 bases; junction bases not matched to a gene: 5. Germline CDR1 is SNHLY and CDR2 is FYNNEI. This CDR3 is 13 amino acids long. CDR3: CAIGTSYTDTQYF. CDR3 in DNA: TGTGCCATCGGGACTAGTTACACAGATACGCAGTATTTT.

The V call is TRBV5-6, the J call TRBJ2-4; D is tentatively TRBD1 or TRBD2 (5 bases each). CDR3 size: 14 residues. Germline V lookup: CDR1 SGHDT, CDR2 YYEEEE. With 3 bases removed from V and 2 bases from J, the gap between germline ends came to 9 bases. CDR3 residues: CASSWTGPKNIQYF. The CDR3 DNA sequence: TGTGCCAGCAGCTGGACGGGACCCAAAAACATTCAGTACTTC.